The sequence of this T cell receptor (beta chain) was determined in a study of T cells in Graves' hyperthyroidism and ophthalmopathy. Whole-study findings and limits: Most expanded thyroid clonotypes above 0.001 recurred in blood. Ophthalmopathy and stable hyperthyroidism were told apart by a 13 V-J model.

An absence of ophthalmopathy progression within 18 months meant stable Graves' hyperthyroidism. Diagnosis rested on symptoms, serum thyroxine and TRAb, thyroid ultrasound, and orbital computed tomography. Amplification of TCR beta CDR3 regions was performed using RNA transcripts as template. A first-round RT-PCR of the TCR CDR3 used the HTBI primer set. TCRdb reprocessed the multiplex PCR reads via MiXCR and lists one record per CDR3 protein. Of fewer than 750,000 distinct CDR3 sequences listed, 46% were seen once; the top ten hold about 8.3%. About this clonotype itself: The antigen remains unidentified. A much larger clone sits a single nucleotide away, making a read error possible.

Germline loops: CDR1 LGHDT, CDR2 YNNKEL (reference sequence). The CDR3 is 12 residues long. The sample taken for sequencing was peripheral blood or thyroid tissue (not recorded which). J is TRBJ1-6 and V is TRBV3-1; no definite D call. The sequence was obtained from a woman aged 18 to 35 with Graves' hyperthyroidism. CDR3 bases: TGTGCCAGCAGCCAAGGTGCTTCATCCCTCCACTTT. It encodes CASSQGASSLHF.